This T cell receptor (beta chain) was captured in a study of blood T cell repertoires in COVID-19. Study-level background: Samples of COVID-19 (acute and convalescent) were obtained from the United States, Italy and Spain.

TCRdb's table, derived via immunoSEQ multiplex PCR, lists solely in-frame clones and lacks some. Of 25,000 or so clones in the sample, roughly 94% were seen once. Germline V lookup: CDR1 GTSNPN, CDR2 SVGIG (reference sequence). The CDR3 sequence is 12 residues long. V lost 0 bases, J lost 13 bases, and 13 bases lay in between. The origin of this receptor is a human donor with active COVID-19. The donor label of this sample is uncertain. Sequencing was performed on peripheral blood. This chain uses TRBV30 with TRBJ2-4, with D tentatively TRBD1 (5 bases). In nucleotides, the CDR3 is TGTGCCTGGAGTGTAGAGTCAACAGGACAGTACTTC. Translated, it gives CAWSVESTGQYF.